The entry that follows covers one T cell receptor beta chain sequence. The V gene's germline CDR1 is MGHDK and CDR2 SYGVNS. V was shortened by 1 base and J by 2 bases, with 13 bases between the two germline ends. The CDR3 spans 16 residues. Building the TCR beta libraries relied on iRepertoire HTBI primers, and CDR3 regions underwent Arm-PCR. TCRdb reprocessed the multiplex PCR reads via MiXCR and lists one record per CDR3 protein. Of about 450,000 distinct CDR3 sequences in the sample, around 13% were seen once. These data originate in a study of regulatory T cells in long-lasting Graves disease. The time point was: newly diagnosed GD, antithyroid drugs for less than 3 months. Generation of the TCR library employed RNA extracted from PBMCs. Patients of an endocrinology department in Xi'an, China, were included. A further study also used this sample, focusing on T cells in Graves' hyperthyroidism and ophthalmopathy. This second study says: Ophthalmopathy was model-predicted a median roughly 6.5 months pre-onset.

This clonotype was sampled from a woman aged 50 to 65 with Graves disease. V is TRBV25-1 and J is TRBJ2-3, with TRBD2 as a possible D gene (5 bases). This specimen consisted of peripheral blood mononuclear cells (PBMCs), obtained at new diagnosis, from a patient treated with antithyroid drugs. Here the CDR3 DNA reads TGTGCCAGCAGTGAATTCGGGGTTGGGTTCACAGATACGCAGTATTTT. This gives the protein CASSEFGVGFTDTQYF.